The clone carrying this T cell receptor (beta chain) was seen a handful of times. No antigen is known for it. The data are from a study of T-cell memory formation after mild COVID-19. General observations from the study: The study found balanced CD4/CD8 in clones contracting day 15 to 85 and a CD4+ lean in later expanders. Pre-infection memory held some responding clones, suggesting pre-existing cross-reactive T cells responded. Chiefly within CM and EM were the contracting CD4+ clones; CD8+ ones were within EMRA.

The ends lost 4 bases at V and 8 bases at J; junction bases unmatched: 10. Germline V gives CDR1 SGHNT, CDR2 YENEEA. This CDR3 contains 15 residues. After 5'RACE with constant-segment primers, TCR alpha and TCR beta cDNA libraries carrying sample barcodes and UMIs were obtained. TCRdb redid the calling of the 5' RACE reads with MiXCR, one entry per CDR3 protein. The data show tens of thousands of distinct CDR3 sequences, about 14% seen once. Sequencing input: PBMCs or a T cell subset sorted from them (not recorded which). The sequence was collected from an adult woman who had mild COVID-19 (a few samples of this study predate the infection). Cell type and time point are not known. The chain carries TRBV11-3 and TRBJ2-7, with 11 bases matching TRBD2. CDR3 nucleotides: TGTGCCAGCAGCTCCCCGCTAGCGGGAGGAGCTCAGCAGTACTTC. Its protein product is CASSSPLAGGAQQYF.